This T cell receptor (beta chain) was sequenced during a study of beta chain features in type 1 diabetes. Study conclusions and caveats: Researchers report that Type 1 diabetes patients had moderately but significantly shorter TCRB CDR3s across all four CD4+ subsets.

The V and J ends lost 7 bases and 7 bases, in that order; junction bases with no gene match: 6. Germline loops: CDR1 MGHDK, CDR2 SYGVNS. The CDR3 has 14 amino acids. Reverse transcription of all isolated RNA meant that expressed TCRB transcripts were sequenced. The assay was immunoSEQ multiplex PCR, and TCRdb's table has in-frame clones only and misses some. The sample has hundreds of thousands of clones; roughly 13% are singletons. Details on this clone: Its matching antigen is unknown.

Sequenced: naive CD4+ T cells from blood. This clonotype originated in a man between 18 and 35 years old with type 1 diabetes. The chain links TRBV25-1 to TRBJ2-1, with 11 bases identical to TRBD2. CDR3 loop: CASTLAGGSNEQFF. The CDR3 DNA reads as TGTGCCAGCACCCTAGCGGGGGGTTCTAATGAGCAGTTCTTC.